Below, 5 T cell receptor beta chains from the same sample are listed, as sequenced in a study of identical twins. MiXCR, applied by TCRdb to the 5' RACE reads, yields one record per CDR3 protein. The sample includes a few hundred thousand distinct CDR3 sequences, roughly 8.7% of them seen just once. The sample also formed part of further work on yellow fever vaccine responses in identical twins.

Source material: CD8+ T cells sorted from blood. These receptors all come from a woman aged 18 to 35 in good health.

This chain connects TRBV27 to TRBJ1-5; 9 bases are a match to TRBD1. This CDR3 is 15 amino acids long. V trimming: 6 bases; J trimming: 3 bases; junction bases outside the gene matches: 6. Germline V gives CDR1 MNHEY, CDR2 SMNVEV (reference sequence). The CDR3 here is CASRGDRGINQPQHF. DNA of the CDR3: TGTGCCAGCAGGGGAGACAGGGGGATCAATCAGCCCCAGCATTTT.

This chain connects TRBV6-5 to TRBJ2-7; possibly TRBD1 or TRBD2 for D (5 bases each). CDR3 length: 11 residues. V was clipped by 6 bases and J by 7 bases, with 10 bases between them. Germline V lookup: CDR1 MNHEY, CDR2 SVGAGI. This CDR3 reads CASSWGMEQYF. The CDR3 DNA is TGTGCCAGCAGCTGGGGGATGGAGCAGTACTTC.

This clonotype has more than one count but fewer than ten. The CDR3 region is CASSPGLLQNIQYF. The CDR3 bases are TGTGCCAGCAGTCCGGGACTACTCCAAAACATTCAGTACTTC. This sequence joins TRBV6-4 and TRBJ2-4; 7 bases are shared with TRBD2. Germline V gene data show CDR1 as MRHNA and CDR2 as SNTAGT. The CDR3 is 14 residues long. V was clipped by 5 bases and J by 5 bases; unmatched bases: 6.

This clonotype was recorded many times. The rearrangement joins TRBV12-3 or TRBV12-4 to TRBJ2-3, with D tentatively TRBD1 (6 bases). V was shortened by 8 bases and J by 6 bases, with 6 bases between the two germline ends. The CDR3 is 10 amino acids. The CDR3 is CASQGDTQYF. CDR3 nucleotide sequence: TGTGCCAGCCAGGGGGATACGCAGTATTTT.

The genes are TRBV5-5 and TRBJ2-7; no definite D call. This CDR3 has 16 amino acids. Germline-derived CDR1 and CDR2 are SGHKS and YYEKEE (reference sequence). V was clipped by 0 bases and J by 1 base, with 14 bases between them. This CDR3 reads CASSLGSLSGSYEQYF. In DNA, the CDR3 is TGTGCCAGCAGCTTGGGATCCCTATCGGGTTCCTACGAGCAGTACTTC.